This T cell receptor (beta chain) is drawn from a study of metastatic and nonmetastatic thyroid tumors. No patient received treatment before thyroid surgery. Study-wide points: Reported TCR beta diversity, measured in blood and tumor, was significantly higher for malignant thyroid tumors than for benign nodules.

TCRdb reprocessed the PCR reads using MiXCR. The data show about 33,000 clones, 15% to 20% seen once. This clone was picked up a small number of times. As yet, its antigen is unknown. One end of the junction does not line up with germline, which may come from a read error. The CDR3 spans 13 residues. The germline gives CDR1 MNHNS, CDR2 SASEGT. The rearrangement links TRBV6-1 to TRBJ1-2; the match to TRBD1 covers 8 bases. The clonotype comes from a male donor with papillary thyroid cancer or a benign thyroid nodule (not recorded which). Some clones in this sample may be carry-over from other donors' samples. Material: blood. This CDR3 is CAGSQGAWGGYTF. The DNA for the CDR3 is TGTGCCGGCAGTCAGGGGGCTTGGGGTGGCTACACCTTC.